Listed here are 2 T cell receptor beta chains from one sample, sequenced in a study of T cells in Graves' hyperthyroidism and ophthalmopathy. Researchers amplified the TCR beta CDR3 regions from RNA transcripts. The HTBI primer set drove a first-round RT-PCR of the TCR CDR3. TCRdb redid the calling of the multiplex PCR reads with MiXCR, one entry per CDR3 protein. The table includes about 500,000 distinct CDR3 sequences, more than 15% detected once. The sequenced sample consisted of blood. Every receptor here comes from a woman in her twenties or thirties with Graves' ophthalmopathy.

This clonotype was counted many times. The CDR3 DNA is TGTGCCAGCAGTTCGGACAGGCCCTATGGCTACACCTTC. Its translation is CASSSDRPYGYTF. J is TRBJ1-2 and V is TRBV28; 7 positions agree with TRBD1. The germline V gene encodes CDR1 MDHEN and CDR2 SYDVKM. V shed 4 bases, J shed 4 bases, and the junction held 3 bases outside the gene matches. This CDR3 has 13 amino acids.

This clonotype turned up a few times. The V call is TRBV9, the J call TRBJ1-5, with 11 bases matching TRBD1. V trimming: 4 bases; J trimming: 6 bases; junction bases outside the gene matches: 6. The CDR3 contains 15 residues. In germline, CDR1 is SGDLS, CDR2 YYNGEE. The CDR3 region is CASSIGQGAGQPQHF. DNA for the CDR3: TGTGCCAGCAGCATTGGACAGGGGGCAGGTCAGCCCCAGCATTTT. The entire variable domain, with the rest obtained from reference TRBV9 and TRBJ1-5, is as follows: DSGVTQTPKHLITATGQRVTLRCSPRSGDLSVYWYQQSLDQGLQFLIQYYNGEERAKGNILERFSAQQFPDLHSELNLSSLELGDSALYFCASSIGQGAGQPQHFGDGTRLSIL.